Given below is one T cell receptor beta chain in context. The germline V and J ends were trimmed by 5 bases and 0 bases, with 16 bases remaining between them. Germline assignment: CDR1 LNHDA and CDR2 SQIVND (reference sequence). The CDR3 loop spans 16 amino acids. The data are from a study of blood T cell repertoires in COVID-19. Across the study: COVID-19 samples, acute and convalescent, were from the United States, Italy and Spain.

TCRdb's copy holds only in-frame clones and misses some; the assay was immunoSEQ multiplex PCR. The sample lists roughly 270,000 clones, 88% seen once, with roughly 9.1% in the top ten. The receptor comes from a man aged 18 to 29 with active or convalescent COVID-19. The rearrangement uses TRBV19 and TRBJ1-1, with D possibly TRBD1 on 6 matching bases. Sequences were obtained from peripheral blood. This CDR3 is CASSEVQGRMNTEAFF. CDR3 nucleotides: TGTGCCAGTAGTGAGGTACAGGGCCGCATGAACACTGAAGCTTTCTTT.